One sample yielded the 31 T cell receptor beta chains listed below, sequenced in a study of blood T cells in healthy people across ages. With a J-beta primer mix and a sample-barcoded 5' primer, a second PCR ran about 7 to 11 cycles. One entry per CDR3 protein results from TCRdb running MiXCR on the 5' RACE reads. Here the sample spans 950,000 to 1,200,000 distinct CDR3 sequences, 35% to 40% being singletons. Sequencing was carried out using blood. Receptor source: a man aged 18 to 35 in good health.

This chain connects TRBV29-1 to TRBJ2-3; D unresolved. The V gene lost 7 bases and the J gene lost 0 bases, with 8 bases spanning the gap. The CDR3 length is 12 residues. Germline assignment: CDR1 SQVTM and CDR2 ANQGSEA. Written as DNA, the CDR3 is TGCAGCGCTCTGGATAGCACAGATACGCAGTATTTT. Its protein product is CSALDSTDTQYF.

In this sample, this clonotype turned up a few times. This chain links TRBV12-3 or TRBV12-4 with TRBJ1-5; the D gene is possibly TRBD1 (5 bases). With 3 bases removed from V and 6 bases from J, the gap between germline ends came to 15 bases. This CDR3 region has 15 residues. The CDR3 DNA reads as TGTGCCAGCAGTTTGGTGGGGGATTTGGGTCAGCCCCAGCATTTT. Translated: CASSLVGDLGQPQHF.

This clonotype turned up a few times. The chain recombines TRBV4-3 with TRBJ2-1; D not resolved. CDR1 LGHNA and CDR2 YSLEER come from the germline V gene. This CDR3 comprises 13 residues. Trimming shortened V by 4 bases and J by 8 bases, and 12 bases separated the two germline ends. CDR3: CASSLGPWDEQFF. The CDR3 nucleotides are TGCGCCAGCAGCCTCGGGCCTTGGGATGAGCAGTTCTTC.

CDR3 in DNA: TGTGCCAGCAGGGTTAATGGGGCAGGGGGCTACACCTTC. As protein: CASRVNGAGGYTF. The chain recombines TRBV6-5 with TRBJ1-2; perhaps TRBD1 as D (5 bases). The germline V gene encodes CDR1 MNHEY and CDR2 SVGAGI. CDR3 length: 13 amino acids. The ends were cut back, 6 bases at V and 8 bases at J, with 16 bases in the middle.

The V call is TRBV4-3, the J call TRBJ1-4; D is ambiguous. Germline CDR1 reads LGHNA; CDR2 reads YSLEER. V shed 5 bases and J shed 8 bases, with 18 bases lying between them. The CDR3 spans 15 residues. CDR3 nucleotide sequence: TGCGCCAGCAGCAAAGGAGGTCGGGTTTGGGAAAAACTGTTTTTT. It encodes CASSKGGRVWEKLFF.

This clonotype was observed a few times. This chain joins TRBV27 and TRBJ1-5, with 8 bases fitting TRBD1. CDR3 size: 13 residues. V dropped 10 bases and J dropped 4; count of bases not matched to a gene: 6. CDR1 is MNHEY, CDR2 SMNVEV, per germline (reference sequence). The CDR3 loop reads CATKGQGNQPQHF. The CDR3 region has the DNA TGTGCCACCAAAGGACAGGGAAATCAGCCCCAGCATTTT.

The chain uses TRBV20-1 and TRBJ1-1; 9 bases map to TRBD1. Germline V gives CDR1 DFQATT, CDR2 SNEGSKA (reference sequence). The V segment lost 6 bases and the J segment 3 bases; nucleotides outside the gene matches: 8. The CDR3 is 14 residues long. CDR3 in amino acids: CSARTGAGDTEAFF. CDR3 nucleotide sequence: TGCAGTGCCCGGACAGGGGCGGGTGACACTGAAGCTTTCTTT.

The J gene is TRBJ2-2, the V gene TRBV20-1; D may be TRBD2 (5 bases). The CDR3 has 15 residues. V shed 6 bases and J shed 2 bases, with 16 bases lying between them. Germline assignment: CDR1 DFQATT and CDR2 SNEGSKA (reference sequence). The CDR3: CSATSAGTNTGELFF. CDR3 sequence (DNA): TGCAGTGCAACCTCGGCGGGCACCAACACCGGGGAGCTGTTTTTT.

This rearrangement joins TRBV20-1 to TRBJ1-5; TRBD1 is a possible D gene (5 bases). The CDR3 runs to 13 residues. Germline-derived CDR1 and CDR2 are DFQATT and SNEGSKA (reference sequence). V dropped 4 bases and J dropped 3 bases, with 10 bases sitting between them. The CDR3 coding sequence is TGCAGTGCTAACACAGGCCCCAATCAGCCCCAGCATTTT. Protein: CSANTGPNQPQHF.

This clonotype occurred many times. The chain recombines TRBV29-1 with TRBJ2-4; D gene uncertain. The V gene's germline CDR1 is SQVTM and CDR2 ANQGSEA. This CDR3 has 14 residues. V lost 7 bases, J lost 0 bases, and 13 bases lay in between. The CDR3 sequence: CSAPPILAKNIQYF. In nucleotides, the CDR3 is TGCAGCGCTCCCCCCATCCTAGCCAAAAACATTCAGTACTTC.

This chain uses TRBV20-1 with TRBJ2-3; 12 bases are a match to TRBD2. After removal of 2 bases from V and 7 bases from J, the junction contained 19 bases not matched to a gene. The germline CDR1 and CDR2 sequences are DFQATT and SNEGSKA (reference sequence). The CDR3 has 19 amino acids. The CDR3 sequence: CSARNLAPKTSGSMYTQYF. The CDR3 coding sequence is TGCAGTGCTAGAAACTTGGCCCCTAAGACTAGCGGGAGCATGTATACGCAGTATTTT.

The gene calls are TRBV2 and TRBJ1-2; 8 bases map to TRBD1. CDR1 and CDR2 (germline): SNHLY, FYNNEI. This CDR3 has 13 amino acids. V shed 6 bases, J shed 8 bases, and the junction held 8 bases outside the gene matches. CDR3 protein: CASSPDREKGYTF. The CDR3 DNA sequence: TGTGCCAGCAGCCCGGACAGGGAGAAAGGCTACACCTTC.

The chain recombines TRBV20-1 with TRBJ2-3; TRBD1 matches 9 bases. Germline CDR1 reads DFQATT; CDR2 reads SNEGSKA (reference sequence). The CDR3 consists of 15 residues. The trim removed 3 bases at V and 0 bases at J, leaving 4 bases unmatched. In DNA form, the CDR3 reads TGCAGTGCTAGTCTGGACAGGGGAAGCACAGATACGCAGTATTTT. Its protein product is CSASLDRGSTDTQYF.

This clonotype was observed a handful of times. The chain couples TRBV5-1 to TRBJ2-6, with D unresolved. CDR1 is SGHRS, CDR2 YFSETQ, per germline. V lost 8 bases to trimming and J lost 2 bases, with 2 bases between them. The CDR3 loop spans 11 amino acids. The CDR3 reads CASAGANVLTF. The CDR3 coding sequence is TGCGCCAGTGCTGGGGCCAACGTCCTGACTTTC.

A few counts support this clonotype. The chain has TRBV27 and TRBJ1-5, with no clear D. CDR1 is MNHEY, CDR2 SMNVEV, per germline (reference sequence). V was clipped by 5 bases and J by 6 bases, with 14 bases between them. The CDR3 is 14 residues long. As DNA, the CDR3 is TGTGCCAGCAGTCCCAACCAAGGTGGTCAGCCCCAGCATTTT. Its translation is CASSPNQGGQPQHF.

The sample holds a few counts of this clonotype. This chain links TRBV30 with TRBJ1-6; D not resolved. CDR3 length equals 15 residues. Germline V gene data show CDR1 as GTSNPN and CDR2 as SVGIG (reference sequence). V lost 8 bases, J lost 9 bases, and 23 bases lay in between. The CDR3 DNA reads TGTGCCAGTTCCATCTCCCGGACCAAGGGTTCACCCCTCCACTTT. It encodes CASSISRTKGSPLHF.

This clonotype was picked up a small number of times. The V gene is TRBV29-1, the J gene TRBJ2-3; D gene unclear. Germline CDR1 reads SQVTM; CDR2 reads ANQGSEA. This CDR3 is 12 amino acids long. V dropped 3 bases and J dropped 3 bases, with 7 bases sitting between them. The CDR3 loop is CSVDWGTDTQYF. The CDR3 DNA reads as TGCAGCGTTGATTGGGGTACAGATACGCAGTATTTT.

The J gene is TRBJ2-3, the V gene TRBV4-2; D is ambiguous. Trimming pared 1 base from V and 2 bases from J, leaving 16 bases between. The CDR3 extends over 17 amino acids. CDR1 and CDR2 from the germline V gene are LGHNA and YNFKEQ. The CDR3 loop reads CASSQGSTGGYTDTQYF. The CDR3 DNA sequence: TGTGCCAGCAGCCAAGGCTCGACTGGCGGATACACAGATACGCAGTATTTT.

This clonotype was counted once. This chain links TRBV20-1 with TRBJ2-1, with D tentatively TRBD2 (6 bases). Germline V lookup: CDR1 DFQATT, CDR2 SNEGSKA (reference sequence). Deletions cut 7 bases from V and 8 bases from J, with 24 bases between. The CDR3 consists of 15 residues. The CDR3 here is CSVTLGSGNLDEQFF. The CDR3 bases are TGCAGTGTCACCCTGGGTAGCGGCAACCTCGATGAGCAGTTCTTC.

This clonotype appeared a few times. The chain couples TRBV2 to TRBJ2-4; TRBD1 or TRBD2 may be the D gene (5 bases each). V dropped 3 bases and J dropped 0 bases, with 27 bases sitting between them. From germline, CDR1 is SNHLY and CDR2 FYNNEI. The CDR3 runs 21 residues. CDR3 DNA: TGTGCCAGCAGTGACCCCCGGCAAGGGGCGGGCCGTCGCCTAGCCAAAAACATTCAGTACTTC. Translation gives CASSDPRQGAGRRLAKNIQYF.

CDR3 amino acids: CASILSGTSEQFF. CDR3 in DNA: TGTGCCAGCATTTTGTCTGGGACAAGCGAGCAGTTCTTC. The chain employs TRBV12-3 or TRBV12-4 and TRBJ2-1; tentatively, D is TRBD1 (6 bases). This CDR3 region has 13 residues. Deletions cut 7 bases from V and 10 bases from J, with 17 bases between.

This clonotype was detected ten times or more. One junction end disagrees with the germline gene, perhaps due to a read error. The V and J genes are TRBV6-4 and TRBJ2-3, with unresolved D. Per the germline V gene, CDR1 is MRHNA and CDR2 is SNTAGT. The CDR3 spans 16 residues. CDR3 amino acids: CASSNSGNQHTDTQYF. CDR3 DNA: TGTGCCAGCAGTAACTCTGGGAACCAACACACAGATACGCAGTATTTT.

This chain joins TRBV7-9 and TRBJ2-1; either TRBD1 or TRBD2 may supply D (5 bases each). V was pared by 4 bases and J by 0 bases, with 19 bases between. Per the germline V gene, CDR1 is SEHNR and CDR2 is FQNEAQ (reference sequence). The CDR3 is 18 residues long. For the CDR3, the DNA is TGTGCCAGCAGCTACCGGGACCGCTTAAAGGGCTCCTACAATGAGCAGTTCTTC. Translation: CASSYRDRLKGSYNEQFF.

V usage is TRBV19 and J usage is TRBJ2-1; TRBD2 agrees at 7 bases. Matching the DNA end better, TRBJ2-7 makes the J call doubtful. Germline CDR1 is LNHDA and CDR2 is SQIVND (reference sequence). CDR3 length: 13 residues. The CDR3 region is CASRSGLNAEQYF. CDR3 bases: TGTGCCAGTAGGTCGGGACTAAATGCCGAGCAGTACTTC.

This clonotype appeared a single time. V gene TRBV5-1 combines with J gene TRBJ2-5; D perhaps matches TRBD1 (5 bases). The J call may be wrong; the DNA end is better matched by TRBJ2-7. The germline V gene has CDR1 SGHRS and CDR2 YFSETQ. The CDR3 runs 16 residues. CDR3: CASSLATGVPSYEQYF. Here the CDR3 DNA reads TGCGCCAGCAGCTTGGCCACAGGTGTCCCCTCCTACGAGCAGTACTTC.

The V gene is TRBV20-1, the J gene TRBJ2-5; D tentatively fits TRBD1 or TRBD2 (5 bases each). Germline loops: CDR1 DFQATT, CDR2 SNEGSKA (reference sequence). The length of the CDR3 is 12 residues. Deletions cut 5 bases from V and 11 bases from J, with 18 bases between. CDR3 loop: CSAGGHSNEQYF. CDR3 bases: TGCAGTGCTGGAGGACACTCCAATGAGCAGTACTTC.

This clonotype turned up a few times. The CDR3 bases are TGCGCCAGCAGCTCACACAGGGTGGGTGATGGCTACACCTTC. It specifies CASSSHRVGDGYTF. The chain employs TRBV5-1 and TRBJ1-2, with D tentatively TRBD1 (6 bases). CDR1 and CDR2 (germline): SGHRS, YFSETQ. The CDR3 spans 14 residues. Trimming took 3 bases from V and 6 from J, leaving 15 bases between them.

This chain links TRBV2 with TRBJ2-5; D ambiguous. Germline V gene data show CDR1 as SNHLY and CDR2 as FYNNEI. V was shortened by 11 bases and J by 3 bases, with 13 bases between the two germline ends. This CDR3 is built from 12 residues. The CDR3 sequence: CASRWREETQYF. For the CDR3, the DNA is TGTGCCTCTAGATGGCGAGAAGAGACCCAGTACTTC.

This clonotype was found once. The rearrangement uses TRBV11-2 and TRBJ1-4, with D maybe TRBD1 (6 bases). CDR3 length: 14 residues. Germline V gene lookup returns CDR1 SGHAT and CDR2 FQNNGV. The V and J ends lost 4 bases and 8 bases respectively, with 14 bases between them. Here the CDR3 reads CASSWGHSEEKLFF. DNA for the CDR3: TGTGCCAGCAGCTGGGGACACTCGGAGGAAAAACTGTTTTTT.

The chain joins TRBV3-1 to TRBJ2-7; tentative D call: TRBD1 (5 bases). The CDR3 contains 14 residues. Germline-derived CDR1 and CDR2 are LGHDT and YNNKEL (reference sequence). V was trimmed by 3 bases and J by 2 bases, leaving 11 bases between them. The CDR3 nucleotides read TGTGCCAGCAGCCAGAGGACACAAGCCTACGAGCAGTACTTC. Translation: CASSQRTQAYEQYF.

This sequence joins TRBV27 and TRBJ1-1; tentatively, D is TRBD1 (5 bases). From germline, CDR1 is MNHEY and CDR2 SMNVEV (reference sequence). The CDR3 sequence is 14 residues long. The V gene lost 0 bases and the J gene lost 8 bases, with 13 bases spanning the gap. The CDR3 is CASSLSRGVPEAFF. CDR3 nucleotides: TGTGCCAGCAGTTTATCTCGGGGGGTCCCCGAAGCTTTCTTT.